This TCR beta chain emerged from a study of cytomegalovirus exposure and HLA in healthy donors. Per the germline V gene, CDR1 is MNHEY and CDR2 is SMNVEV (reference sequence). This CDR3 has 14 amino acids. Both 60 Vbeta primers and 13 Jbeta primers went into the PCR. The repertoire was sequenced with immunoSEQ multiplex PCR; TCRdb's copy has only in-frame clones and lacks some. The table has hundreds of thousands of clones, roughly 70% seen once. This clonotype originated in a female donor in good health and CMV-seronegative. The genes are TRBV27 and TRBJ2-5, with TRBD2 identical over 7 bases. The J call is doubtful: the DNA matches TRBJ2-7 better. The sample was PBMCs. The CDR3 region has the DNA TGTGCCAGCAGTCTCTCCAGGGAGGGCTACGAGCAGTACTTC. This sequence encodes CASSLSREGYEQYF.